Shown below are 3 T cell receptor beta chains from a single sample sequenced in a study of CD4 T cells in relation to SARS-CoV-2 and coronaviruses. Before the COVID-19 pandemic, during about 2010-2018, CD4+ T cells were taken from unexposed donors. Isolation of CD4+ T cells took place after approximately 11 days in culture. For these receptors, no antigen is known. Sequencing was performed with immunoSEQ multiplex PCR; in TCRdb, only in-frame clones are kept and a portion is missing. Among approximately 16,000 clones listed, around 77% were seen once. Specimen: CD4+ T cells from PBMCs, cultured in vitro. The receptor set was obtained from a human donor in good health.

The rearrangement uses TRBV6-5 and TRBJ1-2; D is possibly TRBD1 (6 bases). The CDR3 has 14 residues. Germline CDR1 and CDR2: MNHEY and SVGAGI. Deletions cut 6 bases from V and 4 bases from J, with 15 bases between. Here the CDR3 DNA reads TGTGCCAGCAGGGCCCTCAGGGGCGCCTATGGCTACACCTTC. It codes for CASRALRGAYGYTF.

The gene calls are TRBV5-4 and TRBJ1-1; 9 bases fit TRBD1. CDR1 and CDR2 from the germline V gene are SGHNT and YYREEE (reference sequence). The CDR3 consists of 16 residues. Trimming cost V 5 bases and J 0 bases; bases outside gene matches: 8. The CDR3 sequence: CASSRRTGAMNTEAFF. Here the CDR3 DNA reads TGTGCCAGCAGTCGACGGACAGGGGCCATGAACACTGAAGCTTTCTTT.

CDR3 region: CAWSLGESTQYF. In nucleotides, the CDR3 is TGTGCCTGGAGTCTCGGAGAAAGTACGCAGTATTTT. V is TRBV30 and J is TRBJ2-3; no definite D call. Germline lookup yields CDR1 GTSNPN and CDR2 SVGIG (reference sequence). Trimming removed 2 bases from V and 8 bases from J, with 11 bases in between. The CDR3 is 12 residues long.